These 3 T cell receptor beta chains came from one sample sequenced in a study of blood T cell repertoires in COVID-19. TCRdb's copy holds only in-frame clones and misses some; the assay was immunoSEQ multiplex PCR. This repertoire shows hundreds of thousands of clones, 87% found once; its top ten account for approximately 9.3%. Sequencing input: PBMCs or T cells enriched from blood (not recorded which). The source of these receptors is a woman aged 50 to 60 who had recovered from COVID-19.

A remark on this clone: This specimen includes other DNA sequences encoding the same CDR3. J is TRBJ1-1 and V is TRBV12-3 or TRBV12-4; D remains ambiguous. V gave up 6 bases and J gave up 1 base, with 9 bases separating them. The CDR3 totals 13 residues. CDR3 protein: CASSPTQNTEAFF. CDR3 in DNA: TGTGCCAGCAGCCCTACTCAGAACACTGAAGCTTTCTTT.

V is TRBV5-1 and J is TRBJ2-1; TRBD2 matches at 8 bases. CDR1 is SGHRS and CDR2 is YFSETQ in the germline V gene. V shed 4 bases and J 5 bases; nucleotides not matched to a gene: 11. The CDR3 length is 16 residues. The CDR3 sequence is CASSPASGGYNNEQFF. The CDR3 DNA follows: TGCGCCAGCAGCCCCGCCAGCGGGGGATACAACAATGAGCAGTTCTTC.

J is TRBJ1-2 and V is TRBV7-9, with D possibly being TRBD1 (6 bases). The CDR3 runs to 14 residues. Germline values: CDR1 SEHNR, CDR2 FQNEAQ (reference sequence). V shed 5 bases and J shed 7 bases, with 17 bases lying between them. The CDR3 sequence is CASSPQGPRVGYTF. For the CDR3, the DNA is TGTGCCAGCAGCCCCCAGGGGCCCAGGGTTGGCTACACCTTC.